Sequencing of this TCR beta chain was carried out in a study of blood T cells in healthy people across ages. Study results and limitations: Calculation of diversity from one million T cells yielded estimates considered to be underestimates. With donor CMV status unknown, expanded clonotype changes were possibly confounded. TCR beta diversity was tightly associated with the proportion of naive T cells.

The CDR3 runs to 13 residues. Trimming took 3 bases from V and 0 from J, leaving 6 bases between them. Germline CDR1 reads DFQATT; CDR2 reads SNEGSKA (reference sequence). Then a second PCR, running roughly 7 to 11 cycles, was carried out with a sample-barcoded 5' primer and a J-beta primer mix. Paired-end reads containing CDR3 totaled no fewer than 2.5 million for each sample. TCRdb called the 5' RACE reads again in MiXCR, with one record for every CDR3 protein. Of hundreds of thousands of distinct CDR3 sequences in the sample, about a third are singletons; the top ten hold 15% to 19%. This clonotype came up once. The antigen is unknown.

The TCR sequence derives from a woman aged 80 or over in good health. The chain has TRBV20-1 and TRBJ1-3; unclear D gene. Specimen: blood. Here the CDR3 reads CSARADSGNTIYF. In DNA, the CDR3 is TGCAGTGCTAGGGCAGACTCTGGAAACACCATATATTTT.